This TCR beta chain is drawn from a study of human T cells and chemical hapten exposure. Study summary: Across its roughly 23 weeks, the study gave patients weekly diphenylcyclopropenone doses to the scalp.

Individual cDNA molecules (in the library) carried attached unique molecular identifiers. Using its own MiXCR run on the RACE reads, TCRdb lists one record per CDR3 protein. The table shows roughly 160,000 distinct CDR3 sequences, with 14% occurring only once. The CDR3 runs to 13 residues. The germline V and J ends were trimmed by 2 bases and 4 bases, with 11 bases remaining between them. In germline, CDR1 is DFQATT, CDR2 SNEGSKA (reference sequence). Time point given: patch test 1, 2 weeks after DPC sensitization. Treatment specified: therapeutic diphenylcyclopropenone sensitization with weekly scalp DPC. This clonotype was recorded many times. Its antigen is unidentified. General study findings and limits: Expanded TCRs produced significantly more large CDR3 similarity clusters than controls did. Among TCRs, those above 1 in 1000 frequency were unaffected by DPC sensitization.

The sample here was whole blood, taken in connection with sensitization to the hapten diphenylcyclopropenone (DPC). This chain connects TRBV20-1 to TRBJ1-2; D is perhaps TRBD1 (5 bases). The TCR was taken from a woman in her 30s with alopecia areata. Some clones in this sample may be carry-over from other donors' samples. CDR3 loop: CSARHRNLYGYTF. CDR3 nucleotide sequence: TGCAGTGCTAGACACAGGAACCTCTATGGCTACACCTTC.